Below, 7 T cell receptor beta chains from the same sample are listed, as sequenced in a study of regulatory T cells in long-lasting Graves disease. iRepertoire HTBI primers and Arm-PCR of CDR3 regions built TCR beta libraries. Using its own MiXCR run on the multiplex PCR reads, TCRdb lists one record per CDR3 protein. The sample lists a few hundred thousand distinct CDR3 sequences, roughly 21% occurring once. Time point described: persistent/refractory GD, antithyroid drugs over 5 years with positive TRAb. RNA isolated from PBMCs was used to make the TCR library. Sample: peripheral blood mononuclear cells (PBMCs), taken when the disease was refractory, from a patient treated with antithyroid drugs. These receptors came from a female donor with Graves disease.

At least ten counts were recorded for this clonotype. V usage is TRBV28 and J usage is TRBJ1-6, with 10 positions matching TRBD1. The CDR3 loop spans 16 amino acids. The junction had 6 bases not matched to a gene; V was cut back by 5 bases and J by 5 bases. The germline gives CDR1 MDHEN, CDR2 SYDVKM. In DNA, the CDR3 is TGTGCCAGCAGTAACTATGGACAGGGGGATAATTCACCCCTCCACTTT. Its protein product is CASSNYGQGDNSPLHF.

This clonotype was seen a few times. The genes are TRBV18 and TRBJ1-1; D not resolved. V was trimmed by 1 base and J by 1 base, leaving 4 bases between them. In germline, CDR1 is KGHSH, CDR2 LQKENI. This CDR3 is 13 amino acids long. This chain's CDR3 is CASSPQTNTEAFF. The CDR3 coding sequence is TGTGCCAGCTCACCACAGACGAACACTGAAGCTTTCTTT.

The CDR3 nucleotides are TGCGCCAGCAGCCCCACGGACAAGAGAAACACCATATATTTT. Protein: CASSPTDKRNTIYF. The chain couples TRBV4-1 to TRBJ1-3; D is perhaps TRBD1 (5 bases). The CDR3 covers 14 residues. From germline, CDR1 is MGHRA and CDR2 YSYEKL. V gave up 4 bases and J gave up 5 bases, with 12 bases separating them.

This clonotype appeared a few times. J is TRBJ2-2 and V is TRBV11-2, with 10 bases that match TRBD1. CDR1 SGHAT and CDR2 FQNNGV come from the germline V gene. V lost 3 bases, J lost 8 bases, and 9 bases stayed unmatched. The CDR3 consists of 16 residues. The CDR3 DNA sequence: TGTGCCAGCAGCTTGGGTGTCTGGGACAGGGGTGGGGAGCTGTTTTTT. Protein: CASSLGVWDRGGELFF.

The genes are TRBV29-1 and TRBJ2-7, with 13 nucleotides matching TRBD2. The CDR3 is 15 amino acids. CDR1 is SQVTM and CDR2 is ANQGSEA in the germline V gene. V lost 6 bases, J lost 2 bases, and 7 bases stayed unmatched. This CDR3 reads CSVVFGLAGAYEQYF. DNA of the CDR3: TGCAGCGTCGTCTTTGGACTAGCGGGAGCCTACGAGCAGTACTTC.

This chain links TRBV19 with TRBJ1-2, with TRBD1 matching 8 bases. Germline lookup yields CDR1 LNHDA and CDR2 SQIVND (reference sequence). V was clipped by 7 bases and J by 7 bases; unmatched bases: 11. The CDR3 is 14 residues long. CDR3 sequence: CASNFPGGGSGYTF. CDR3 in DNA: TGTGCCAGTAATTTTCCAGGGGGCGGAAGTGGCTACACCTTC.

The chain combines TRBV19 with TRBJ2-7; D assignment may be TRBD1 or TRBD2 (5 bases each). The CDR3 totals 13 residues. V gave up 4 bases and J gave up 5 bases, with 12 bases separating them. Germline CDR1 LNHDA, CDR2 SQIVND (reference sequence). The CDR3 sequence is CASSTGPRDEQYF. The CDR3 coding sequence is TGTGCCAGTAGTACGGGGCCTCGGGACGAGCAGTACTTC.